This T cell receptor beta chain was found in a study of shared clonotypes between healthy human individuals. Background on the study: The plates for each donor numbered three CD4 naive, three CD4 memory, two CD8 naive and one CD8 memory. The study's findings and limits: Clonotypes shared by all four donors outscored non-shared clonotypes in generation probability.

TCRdb's table, derived via immunoSEQ multiplex PCR, lists solely in-frame clones and lacks some. This sample has around 2.1 million clones; 85% to 95% occur once, and the top ten carry under 2%. Naive CD8 cells, CD45RO-negative and positively selected for CCR7, excluded terminally differentiated effector memory CD45RA+ cells. The CDR3 is made up of 15 amino acids. Germline values: CDR1 SGHRS, CDR2 YFSETQ. V lost 4 bases and J lost 1; bases outside the gene matches: 4. The count of this clone is one. Its antigen remains unknown. The receptor was derived from a young man in good health. Some clones in this sample may be carry-over from other donors' samples. The chain has TRBV5-1 and TRBJ2-3; TRBD1 agrees at 9 bases. The source material was naive CD8+ T cells from PBMCs. DNA of the CDR3: TGCGCCAGCAGCCAATGGACAGGGGGCACAGATACGCAGTATTTT. Amino acids: CASSQWTGGTDTQYF.